This T cell receptor (beta chain) originates from a study of naive and memory T cell subsets. CD8 T cells were positively selected from what remained after CD4 positive selection. Per germline, CDR1 DFQATT and CDR2 SNEGSKA (reference sequence). This CDR3 has 18 residues. The V gene lost 4 bases and the J gene lost 0 bases, with 19 bases spanning the gap. The beta constant-region primer was an equimolar mix of two oligonucleotides covering TRBC1 and TRBC2. Four rounds of PCR amplified the ligated cDNA using nested alpha and beta constant-region primers plus SP2. MiXCR, applied by TCRdb to the UMI-ligation and nested PCR reads, yields one record per CDR3 protein. The sample lists around 90,000 distinct CDR3 sequences; around 7% were seen once. This clonotype was seen repeatedly, ten times or more.

The V call is TRBV20-1, the J call TRBJ1-6, with D uncertain. This TCR came from a human donor in good health. Sequencing input: central memory CD4+ T cells from blood. CDR3 bases: TGCAGTGCTAAAAACGTAGGACGGAAGAGCTCCTATAATTCACCCCTCCACTTT. Translation: CSAKNVGRKSSYNSPLHF.